These T cell receptor beta chains were read from a single sample in a study of lymphopenia after photon versus proton radiotherapy. The method was immunoSEQ multiplex PCR; TCRdb's version includes in-frame clones alone and lacks a portion of them. The sample includes 37,000 or so clones, more than 75% of them seen just once. The sequences come from peripheral blood, collected from a patient treated with photon-based radiotherapy. Source of these receptors: a man aged 50-60 years with gastric cancer. CDR3s include the opening cysteine and the closing phenylalanine or tryptophan. D genes are given only for firm matches. Size tells how often a clone was seen (once, few, many) or the class of an expanded clone, and some rows leave it out.

TRBV5-1	TRBJ2-5	NA	NA	CASSLVPSPETQYF	TGCGCCAGCAGCTTGGTTCCTTCCCCGGAGACCCAGTACTTC
TRBV28	TRBJ2-7	NA	NA	CASSLFTGTYEQYF	TGTGCCAGCAGTTTATTTACGGGAACCTACGAGCAGTACTTC
TRBV6-4	TRBJ2-1	NA	once	CASSDSRRGEQFF	TGTGCCAGCAGTGACTCGAGGAGGGGTGAGCAGTTCTTC
TRBV23-1	TRBJ2-2	TRBD1	NA	CASSGTGTGDHRGAVF	TGCGCCAGCAGCGGTACCGGGACAGGGGATCACCGGGGAGCTGTTTTT
TRBV6-1	TRBJ1-4	NA	once	CASKGRFNEKLFF	TGTGCCAGCAAAGGGCGGTTTAATGAAAAACTGTTTTTT
TRBV5-4	TRBJ2-7	TRBD2	NA	CASSPSKREGEQYF	TGTGCCAGCAGTCCGTCTAAGCGGGAGGGGGAGCAGTACTTC
TRBV28	TRBJ2-4	NA	NA	CASSPVTSTLAKNIQYF	TGTGCCAGCAGTCCCGTGACTTCAACCTTAGCCAAAAACATTCAGTACTTC
TRBV14	TRBJ2-7	TRBD2	NA	CASSQEGAGELHYEQYF	TGTGCCAGCAGCCAAGAAGGAGCGGGAGAGCTCCATTACGAGCAGTACTTC
TRBV19	TRBJ2-7	NA	NA	CASSMWGTSSSYEQYF	TGTGCCAGTAGTATGTGGGGGACCTCTTCCTCCTACGAGCAGTACTTC
TRBV19	TRBJ1-5	NA	NA	CASSLFHSNQPQHF	TGTGCCAGTAGTCTGTTTCATAGCAATCAGCCCCAGCATTTT
TRBV5-5	TRBJ2-7	NA	NA	CASSSRVTYEQYF	TGTGCCAGCAGCTCCAGGGTAACCTACGAGCAGTACTTC
TRBV19	TRBJ2-7	NA	NA	CASSTPGQGNTYEQYF	TGTGCCAGTAGTACCCCGGGACAAGGGAACACCTACGAGCAGTACTTC
TRBV5-1	TRBJ2-1	NA	NA	CASSLAMNEQFF	TGCGCCAGCAGCTTAGCAATGAATGAGCAGTTCTTC
TRBV29-1	TRBJ1-4	NA	NA	CSGRGYNEKLFF	TGCAGCGGAAGGGGGTATAATGAAAAACTGTTTTTT
TRBV15	TRBJ2-1	NA	NA	CATSRWEDEQFF	TGTGCCACCAGCCGATGGGAAGATGAGCAGTTCTTC
TRBV5-1	TRBJ2-1	TRBD2	NA	CASSLASGRSEKQFF	TGCGCCAGCAGCTTGGCTAGCGGGAGATCGGAGAAGCAGTTCTTC
TRBV6-1	TRBJ2-2	NA	NA	CASWDNIVVRELFF	TGTGCCAGTTGGGACAATATAGTGGTCAGGGAGCTGTTTTTT
TRBV7-3	TRBJ2-5	NA	NA	CAGSFSQTQYF	TGTGCCGGCAGCTTTTCCCAGACCCAGTACTTC
TRBV6-1	TRBJ2-2	NA	NA	CASILALTGELFF	TGTGCCAGCATACTAGCACTCACCGGGGAGCTGTTTTTT
TRBV27	TRBJ2-2	TRBD2	NA	CASRSSGRAIGELFF	TGTGCCAGCAGATCCAGCGGGAGGGCCATCGGGGAGCTGTTTTTT
TRBV5-1	TRBJ2-7	TRBD2	NA	CASSLVGSGKASYEQYF	TGCGCCAGCAGCTTGGTAGGTAGCGGGAAAGCTTCCTACGAGCAGTACTTC
TRBV28	TRBJ1-4	NA	NA	CASSLSGRADEKLFF	TGTGCCAGCAGTTTATCTGGCAGGGCGGATGAAAAACTGTTTTTT
TRBV4-1	TRBJ2-1	NA	NA	CASSQDDSRSSYNEQFF	TGCGCCAGCAGCCAAGATGACAGCCGCAGCTCCTACAATGAGCAGTTCTTC
TRBV19	TRBJ2-7	NA	few	CASTMGGSRNAQYF	TGTGCCAGTACCATGGGTGGGAGCCGGAATGCGCAGTACTTC
TRBV28	TRBJ2-7	NA	once	CASTAIGTNYEQYF	TGTGCCAGCACCGCCATCGGGACAAATTACGAGCAGTACTTC
TRBV6-1	TRBJ2-7	NA	NA	CASSEMTGPFYGQYF	TGTGCCAGCAGTGAAATGACCGGACCCTTCTACGGGCAGTACTTC
TRBV7-9	TRBJ2-3	NA	NA	CASSFFGRGTQGTDTQYF	TGTGCCAGCAGCTTCTTCGGGAGAGGAACACAGGGCACAGATACGCAGTATTTT
TRBV9	TRBJ2-5	TRBD2	NA	CASSRLGGRVQETQYF	TGTGCCAGCAGCCGACTTGGGGGGAGGGTCCAAGAGACCCAGTACTTC
TRBV6-4	TRBJ2-3	TRBD2	NA	CASSDSTSASTDTQYF	TGTGCCAGCAGTGACTCCACTAGCGCCAGCACAGATACGCAGTATTTT
TRBV6-5	TRBJ2-2	TRBD2	NA	CASSYVAGFTGELFF	TGTGCCAGCAGTTACGTAGCGGGATTCACCGGGGAGCTGTTTTTT
TRBV6-4	TRBJ2-1	TRBD1	NA	CASRGTGSSYNEQFF	TGTGCCAGCAGAGGGACAGGGAGCTCCTACAATGAGCAGTTCTTC
TRBV21-1	TRBJ1-2	NA	NA	CASTAPQYDGGYTF	TGTGCCAGCACTGCGCCGCAGTATGACGGGGGCTACACCTTC
TRBV6-4	TRBJ1-2	NA	NA	CASSRGDGSAYGYTF	TGTGCCAGCAGTCGGGGAGACGGATCCGCTTATGGCTACACCTTC
TRBV5-5	TRBJ2-6	NA	NA	CASSQDPGGGGANVLTF	TGTGCCAGCAGTCAGGACCCCGGGGGAGGTGGGGCCAACGTCCTGACTTTC
TRBV6-1	TRBJ2-7	TRBD1	NA	CASSDTGGAYEQYF	TGTGCCAGCAGTGATACAGGGGGCGCCTACGAGCAGTACTTC
TRBV6-5	TRBJ1-3	TRBD1	NA	CASSPTGASGNTIYF	TGTGCCAGCAGCCCGACAGGGGCTTCTGGAAACACCATATATTTT
TRBV28	TRBJ2-4	NA	NA	CASSLPGPRGNIQYF	TGTGCCAGCAGTTTACCCGGGCCCCGAGGGAACATTCAGTACTTC
TRBV29-1	TRBJ2-5	NA	NA	CSVEREETQYF	TGCAGCGTTGAGAGAGAAGAGACCCAGTACTTC
TRBV2	TRBJ2-7	NA	NA	CASSDLSGPSYEQYF	NA
TRBV7-2	TRBJ1-6	NA	NA	CASSSAPYKSSYNSPLHF	TGTGCCAGCAGCTCAGCCCCCTACAAGAGCTCCTATAATTCACCCCTCCACTTT
TRBV7-2	TRBJ2-5	NA	NA	CASSTGQSETQYF	TGTGCCAGCAGCACCGGACAATCAGAGACCCAGTACTTC
TRBV9	TRBJ2-1	NA	NA	CASSDVTLSYNEQFF	TGTGCCAGCAGCGACGTGACGCTCTCCTACAATGAGCAGTTCTTC
TRBV6-5	TRBJ2-2	NA	NA	CASSYSWTSSTGELFF	TGTGCCAGCAGTTACTCGTGGACATCCAGCACCGGGGAGCTGTTTTTT
TRBV4-1	TRBJ2-1	TRBD2	NA	CASSPRTLAGGGDEQFF	TGCGCCAGCAGCCCACGGACCCTAGCGGGAGGGGGAGATGAGCAGTTCTTC
TRBV29-1	TRBJ1-2	NA	NA	CSVERRQGSGYTF	TGCAGCGTTGAAAGGAGGCAGGGAAGTGGCTACACCTTC
TRBV19	TRBJ1-4	NA	NA	CASSMDWTSATNEKLFF	TGTGCCAGTAGTATGGACTGGACCTCAGCAACTAATGAAAAACTGTTTTTT
TRBV4-1	TRBJ2-5	NA	NA	CASSLGLEETQYF	TGCGCCAGCAGCCTTGGTCTAGAAGAGACCCAGTACTTC
TRBV5-1	TRBJ1-1	NA	NA	CASSLGLQLNTEAFF	TGCGCCAGCAGCTTAGGCCTACAGTTGAACACTGAAGCTTTCTTT
TRBV5-1	TRBJ2-3	NA	NA	CASSLEETSTDTQYF	TGCGCCAGCAGCTTGGAAGAAACTAGCACAGATACGCAGTATTTT
TRBV5-1	TRBJ2-3	NA	NA	CASSLGGASPDTQYF	TGCGCCAGCAGCTTGGGGGGCGCATCCCCAGATACGCAGTATTTT
TRBV6-1	TRBJ1-2	NA	NA	CASSENFGGLLYGYTF	TGTGCCAGCAGTGAAAATTTCGGGGGGCTCCTTTATGGCTACACCTTC
TRBV7-9	TRBJ1-1	NA	few	CASSLPSTEAFF	TGTGCCAGCAGCCTCCCCTCGACTGAAGCTTTCTTT
TRBV19	TRBJ2-1	TRBD1	NA	CASSARTGPLSYNEQFF	TGTGCCAGTAGTGCCCGGACAGGTCCCTTGTCCTACAATGAGCAGTTCTTC
TRBV20-1	TRBJ2-5	NA	NA	CSARRKETQYF	TGCAGTGCTAGGCGGAAAGAGACCCAGTACTTC
TRBV7-9	TRBJ1-4	NA	NA	CASSSTRTDHYNEKLFF	TGTGCCAGCAGCTCGACCCGGACTGACCATTATAATGAAAAACTGTTTTTT
TRBV19	TRBJ2-2	NA	NA	CASSIGLHYTGELFF	TGTGCCAGTAGTATTGGTCTTCATTACACCGGGGAGCTGTTTTTT